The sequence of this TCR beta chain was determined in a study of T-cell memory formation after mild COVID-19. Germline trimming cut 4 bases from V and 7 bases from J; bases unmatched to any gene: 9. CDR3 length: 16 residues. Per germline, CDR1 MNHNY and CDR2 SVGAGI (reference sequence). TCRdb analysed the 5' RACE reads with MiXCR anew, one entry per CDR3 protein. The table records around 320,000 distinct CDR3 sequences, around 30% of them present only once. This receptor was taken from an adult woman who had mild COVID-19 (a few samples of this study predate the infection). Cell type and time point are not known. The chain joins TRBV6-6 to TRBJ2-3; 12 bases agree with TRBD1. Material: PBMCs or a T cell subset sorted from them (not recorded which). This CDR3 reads CASSFWGQGAEYTQYF. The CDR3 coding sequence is TGTGCCAGCAGTTTCTGGGGACAGGGGGCCGAGTATACGCAGTATTTT.